A selection of T cell receptor beta chains follows, all from one sample in a study of T cells in Graves' hyperthyroidism and ophthalmopathy. Using its own MiXCR run on the multiplex PCR reads, TCRdb lists one record per CDR3 protein. Of about 560,000 distinct CDR3 sequences listed, over 15% are singletons. Sequencing was performed on blood. All receptors come from a woman under 30 with Graves' hyperthyroidism. Both conserved end residues are part of each CDR3. The order of the fields is clone size, D gene, J gene, V gene, CDR3 DNA, CDR3 protein. A D gene is named only where the DNA matches it firmly. Size is omitted from some rows. Given values are once, few, many or a class for expanded clones.

many	.	TRBJ1-1	TRBV7-2	TGTGCCAGCATCGCTAGGGGCACTGAAGCTTTCTTT	CASIARGTEAFF
few	.	TRBJ2-7	TRBV7-2	TGTGCCAGCAGCACGGATAGCGGACCCTACGAGCAGTACTTC	CASSTDSGPYEQYF
many	TRBD1	TRBJ1-1	TRBV27	TGTGCCAGCACTGACCAGCTACAGGGGCGGGGCACTGAAGCTTTCTTT	CASTDQLQGRGTEAFF
.	TRBD1	TRBJ2-1	TRBV11-2	TGTGCCAGCAGCCCTCTACCGGGACAGGGATCGGAAGGTGAGCAGTTCTTC	CASSPLPGQGSEGEQFF
.	.	TRBJ2-3	TRBV19	TGTGCCACGTTCGGCCAGGCCACTGGGGATACGCAGTATTTT	CATFGQATGDTQYF
many	.	TRBJ1-2	TRBV11-2	TGTGCCAGCAGCTTAGAGACCTATGGCTACACCTTC	CASSLETYGYTF
many	TRBD2	TRBJ2-1	TRBV29-1	TGCAGCGTTGAAGACCTCACTAGCGGGAGGCGCAATGAGCAGTTCTTC	CSVEDLTSGRRNEQFF
many	.	TRBJ2-5	TRBV12-3/TRBV12-4	TGTGCCAGCAGCTTCGGGGTCCAAGAGACCCAGTACTTC	CASSFGVQETQYF
many	TRBD2	TRBJ2-5	TRBV20-1	TGCAGTGTAGGGACTAGCGGGAGCCAGACCCAGTACTTC	CSVGTSGSQTQYF
.	.	TRBJ2-5	TRBV5-1	TGCGCCAGCAGCTTTAGACCGGACAGAACTATTTGGACCCAGTACTTC	CASSFRPDRTIWTQYF
many	.	TRBJ1-1	TRBV7-9	TGTGCCAGCAGCCCCGGAGAAAATGAAGCTTTCTTT	CASSPGENEAFF
.	.	TRBJ2-7	TRBV29-1	TGCAGCGTCCTGGGTAGCCCAGTCTACGAGCAGTACTTC	CSVLGSPVYEQYF
.	TRBD2	TRBJ2-5	TRBV7-2	TGTGCCAGCAGTCGCGCTAGCGGGAGGGCCGATGAGACCCAGTACTTC	CASSRASGRADETQYF
.	.	TRBJ1-3	TRBV7-9	TGTGCCAGCAGCTTACCGCAGGGATCCGACTCTGGAAACACCATATATTTT	CASSLPQGSDSGNTIYF
.	.	TRBJ2-5	TRBV4-3	TGCGCCAGCAGCGATTTCGGTGAGACCCAGTACTTC	CASSDFGETQYF
many	.	TRBJ2-1	TRBV11-2	TGTGCCAGCAGCTCCGCCCACCCGGGGCTCTACAATGAGCAGTTCTTC	CASSSAHPGLYNEQFF
.	TRBD2	TRBJ2-2	TRBV4-1	TGCGCCAGCAGCCGGGAGCGGGGAACGAACACCGGGGAGCTGTTTTTT	CASSRERGTNTGELFF
many	.	TRBJ2-5	TRBV6-2/TRBV6-3	TGTGCCAGCGAAGAGACCGAAAACGAGCGCTTCTTCGGAACCGAGACCCAGTACTTC	CASEETENERFFGTETQYF
few	.	TRBJ2-1	TRBV24-1	TGTGCCACCAGTGATTTGGAGGGCAGGGATGAGCAGTTCTTC	CATSDLEGRDEQFF
.	.	TRBJ1-3	TRBV6-1	TGTGCCAGCAGCACGGGTGCAGGGCGCGGTGGAAACACCATATATTTT	CASSTGAGRGGNTIYF
many	TRBD2	TRBJ2-3	TRBV3-1	TGTGCCAGCAGCCAAGAAGAAGCGGGGGACACAGATACGCAGTATTTT	CASSQEEAGDTDTQYF
many	TRBD1	TRBJ2-7	TRBV24-1	TGTGCCACCAGTGCACAGGGGCCTTACGACGAGCAGTACTTC	CATSAQGPYDEQYF
many	.	TRBJ1-2	TRBV12-3/TRBV12-4	TGTGCCAGCAGTCCCACACCGATCTATGGCTACACCTTC	CASSPTPIYGYTF
.	TRBD1	TRBJ1-2	TRBV12-3/TRBV12-4	TGTGCCAGCAGTTCCGGACAGGGGGTATATGGCTACACCTTC	CASSSGQGVYGYTF
few	TRBD2	TRBJ2-3	TRBV12-3/TRBV12-4	TGTGCCAGCAGCCAACTAGCGGGGGCGACAGATACGCAGTATTTT	CASSQLAGATDTQYF
many	.	TRBJ2-7	TRBV11-2	TGTGCCAGCAGCTTAGTGGTCGGGACCACCTACGAGCAGTACTTC	CASSLVVGTTYEQYF
many	TRBD1	TRBJ2-1	TRBV20-1	TGCAGTGCTAGTCGGGCAGGGGGCGACTACAATGAGCAGTTCTTC	CSASRAGGDYNEQFF
.	TRBD2	TRBJ2-7	TRBV7-9	TGTGCCTGCAGCTTAGGTGGGAGGGCCGACGAGCAGTACTTC	CACSLGGRADEQYF
once	TRBD2	TRBJ2-2	TRBV4-2	TGTGCCAGCAGCCAAGACCCGGGCGGGGGGACGAACACCGGGGAGCTGTTTTTT	CASSQDPGGGTNTGELFF
few	.	TRBJ2-5	TRBV5-6	TGTGCCAGCAGCTTGGTAGTCAGCCAAGAGACCCAGTACTTC	CASSLVVSQETQYF
.	.	TRBJ2-5	TRBV6-1	TGTGCCAGCAGACCACTCCTCGATGGACGTATGTACCAAGAGACCCAGTACTTC	CASRPLLDGRMYQETQYF
few	TRBD2	TRBJ2-1	TRBV9	TGTGCCAGCACCCAAGGACTAGCGGGGGGTACAGGAGATGAGCAGTTCTTC	CASTQGLAGGTGDEQFF
many	TRBD1	TRBJ1-2	TRBV11-2	TGTGCCAGCAGCTTGAGGGACAGGGGGGGCTATGGCTACACCTTC	CASSLRDRGGYGYTF
many	TRBD1	TRBJ1-1	TRBV18	TGTGCCAGCTCACCGGACGGACAGGCGGGCTTGAACACTGAAGCTTTCTTT	CASSPDGQAGLNTEAFF
many	.	TRBJ1-2	TRBV7-8	TGTGCCAGCAGCGGAAGAAGGACAGCCTATGGCTACACCTTC	CASSGRRTAYGYTF
.	.	TRBJ1-6	TRBV28	TGTGCCAGCGCAGTTTACACGGCGGGGAGTAATTCACCCCTCCACTTT	CASAVYTAGSNSPLHF
.	TRBD2	TRBJ2-1	TRBV24-1	TGTGCCACCAGTGATTTTGAGGGGACTAGCGGGGGCTACAATGAGCAGTTCTTC	CATSDFEGTSGGYNEQFF
.	.	TRBJ2-7	TRBV6-6	TGTGCCAGCAGTTACTCGACGGGGAGGACGGCCGAGCAGTACTTC	CASSYSTGRTAEQYF
.	TRBD1	TRBJ2-4	TRBV4-3	TGCGCCAGCAGCCAAGATTCAGGGACAGGGGTGTTCGGCATTCAGTACTTC	CASSQDSGTGVFGIQYF
many	.	TRBJ2-1	TRBV12-5	TGTGCTAGTGGTTTGGTACTAGGTCCCGAAGTTGAGCAGTTCTTC	CASGLVLGPEVEQFF
many	TRBD1	TRBJ1-1	TRBV20-1	TGCAGTGCTAGCGTAATTCAGGGGGTAGGCACTGAAGCTTTCTTT	CSASVIQGVGTEAFF
many	.	TRBJ1-1	TRBV20-1	TGCAGTGCTAGAGGCGTCGGTAGGGTGGCAGCTTTCTTT	CSARGVGRVAAFF